Each of the 15 T cell receptor beta chains below was sequenced from the same sample in a study of control samples from healthy donors and cancer patients. Method: immunoSEQ multiplex PCR; TCRdb's copy keeps in-frame clones and lacks some. The sample includes 100,000 or so clones, 91% of them seen just once. The sequenced material came from blood. Receptors were obtained from a woman in her twenties or thirties in good health.

V usage is TRBV30 and J usage is TRBJ1-5; tentative D call: TRBD1 (5 bases). Germline lookup yields CDR1 GTSNPN and CDR2 SVGIG (reference sequence). CDR3 length equals 13 residues. V was cut by 3 bases and J by 6 bases, with 12 bases left in between. The CDR3 nucleotides are TGTGCCTGGAGCCCGGGTGGGGGTCAGCCCCAGCATTTT. Protein sequence: CAWSPGGGQPQHF.

This clone was picked up one time. The V call is TRBV7-9, the J call TRBJ2-2; D call uncertain. Trimming took 8 bases from V and 6 from J, leaving 1 base between them. Germline V gene sequence: CDR1 SEHNR, CDR2 FQNEAQ (reference sequence). This CDR3 has 9 residues. The CDR3 bases are TGTGCCAGCCCCGGGGAGCTGTTTTTT. Protein product: CASPGELFF.

This chain links TRBV27 with TRBJ1-4; D is unresolved. Trimming took off 2 bases at V and 0 bases at J, with 7 bases between the two ends. The CDR3 runs 15 residues. CDR1 and CDR2 from the germline V gene are MNHEY and SMNVEV (reference sequence). The CDR3 protein is CASSLRATTNEKLFF. As DNA, the CDR3 is TGTGCCAGCAGTTTAAGGGCTACAACTAATGAAAAACTGTTTTTT.

This chain joins TRBV21-1 and TRBJ2-3; TRBD1, as called in the table, went unchecked against the DNA. TRBV21-1 is listed as a pseudogene. This CDR3 comprises 14 residues. CDR3 residues: CASSQGVYTDTQYF. DNA for the CDR3: TGTGCCAGCAGTCAGGGGGTTTACACAGATACGCAGTATTTT.

The CDR3 loop reads CASSAIRVGETQYF. CDR3 sequence (DNA): TGTGCCAGCTCAGCAATCAGGGTAGGAGAGACCCAGTACTTC. The V call is TRBV18, the J call TRBJ2-5, with a weak D call TRBD1 (5 bases). The CDR3 spans 14 residues. Germline-derived CDR1 and CDR2 are KGHSH and LQKENI. V lost 5 bases to trimming and J lost 4 bases, with 14 bases between them.

The chain links TRBV6-5 to TRBJ1-2, with D unclear. In germline, CDR1 is MNHEY, CDR2 SVGAGI. The CDR3 totals 15 residues. V was clipped by 6 bases and J by 1 base, with 15 bases between them. For the CDR3, the DNA is TGTGCCAGCAGCCCCCCCTTAGGAAATAACTATGGCTACACCTTC. It specifies CASSPPLGNNYGYTF.

The CDR3 spells CASSYSSPQGEQYF. The CDR3 DNA sequence: TGTGCCAGCAGTTACTCGTCCCCCCAGGGGGAGCAGTACTTC. The gene calls are TRBV6-5 and TRBJ2-7; a possible D gene is TRBD1 (6 bases). Germline V gene sequence: CDR1 MNHEY, CDR2 SVGAGI. V lost 0 bases and J 7 bases, leaving 13 bases between the germline ends. The CDR3 runs to 14 residues.

The V and J genes are TRBV7-9 and TRBJ1-1; 9 bases fit TRBD1. V gave up 0 bases and J gave up 11 bases; unmatched junction bases: 7. From germline, CDR1 is SEHNR and CDR2 FQNEAQ (reference sequence). The CDR3 loop spans 14 amino acids. CDR3: CASSLAQGQGSAFF. CDR3 in DNA: TGTGCCAGCAGCTTAGCGCAGGGACAGGGTTCGGCTTTCTTT.

The chain has TRBV19 and TRBJ2-1, with D possibly TRBD2 on 5 matching bases. Trimming cost V 10 bases and J 7 bases, with 20 bases left between them. CDR3 size: 14 residues. Germline CDR1 and CDR2: LNHDA and SQIVND (reference sequence). The CDR3: CATKDSSMRNEQFF. In nucleotides, the CDR3 is TGTGCCACAAAGGACTCCAGCATGAGGAATGAGCAGTTCTTC.

The chain couples TRBV19 to TRBJ1-2, with 7 bases lining up with TRBD1. V shed 10 bases, J shed 3 bases, and the junction held 5 bases outside the gene matches. The CDR3 is made up of 12 amino acids. Germline values: CDR1 LNHDA, CDR2 SQIVND (reference sequence). Written as DNA, the CDR3 is TGTGCCACAAGACAGGGTGACTATGGCTACACCTTC. This codes for CATRQGDYGYTF.

This sequence joins TRBV5-1 and TRBJ1-4; D gene uncertain. V was pared by 2 bases and J by 2 bases, with 10 bases between. The CDR3 runs 15 residues. Per germline, CDR1 SGHRS and CDR2 YFSETQ. CDR3 residues: CASSLGFRTNEKLFF. CDR3 coding DNA: TGCGCCAGCAGCTTAGGGTTCCGGACTAATGAAAAACTGTTTTTT.

The chain is built from TRBV11-2 and TRBJ1-2; D gene uncertain. Trimming took 4 bases from V and 8 from J, leaving 11 bases between them. Germline CDR1 reads SGHAT; CDR2 reads FQNNGV. The CDR3 loop spans 12 amino acids. This chain's CDR3 is CASSSQRRGYTF. The CDR3 nucleotides are TGTGCCAGCAGCTCTCAAAGGAGGGGCTACACCTTC.

The chain employs TRBV18 and TRBJ1-2, with 7 nucleotides matching TRBD1. Germline lookup yields CDR1 KGHSH and CDR2 LQKENI. The CDR3 has 16 amino acids. The ends lost 3 bases at V and 4 bases at J; junction bases unmatched: 11. The CDR3 sequence is CASSPRQGVLSYGYTF. In DNA, the CDR3 is TGTGCCAGCTCACCTAGACAGGGAGTCCTCAGCTATGGCTACACCTTC. Filled out from reference TRBV18 and TRBJ1-2, the complete variable domain reads NAGVMQNPRHLVRRRGQEARLRCSPMKGHSHVYWYRQLPEEGLKFMVYLQKENIIDESGMPKERFSAEFPKEGPSILRIQQVVRGDSAAYFCASSPRQGVLSYGYTFGSGTRLTVV.

CDR3 nucleotides: TGTGCCAGCAGTGAAGCGCCTAACAACATGGGGCCAGAGACCCAGTACTTC. Encoded protein: CASSEAPNNMGPETQYF. The chain employs TRBV6-1 and TRBJ2-5, with D tentatively TRBD1 (5 bases). The ends were cut back, 0 bases at V and 4 bases at J, with 18 bases in the middle. There are 17 residues in the CDR3. From germline, CDR1 is MNHNS and CDR2 SASEGT.

J is TRBJ2-7 and V is TRBV5-4, with no clear D. The V and J ends lost 4 bases and 3 bases respectively, with 17 bases between them. There are 15 residues in the CDR3. The germline gives CDR1 SGHNT, CDR2 YYREEE (reference sequence). CDR3 nucleotides: TGTGCCAGCAGCCAATACGAGCTACCAAACTACGAGCAGTACTTC. This encodes CASSQYELPNYEQYF.